A selection of T cell receptor beta chains follows, all from one sample in a study of T cells in Graves' hyperthyroidism and ophthalmopathy. One entry per CDR3 protein results from TCRdb running MiXCR on the multiplex PCR reads. The sample records about 610,000 distinct CDR3 sequences, approximately 44% being singletons. Source material: peripheral blood or thyroid tissue (not recorded which). The origin of the receptors is a woman between 18 and 30 years old with Graves' hyperthyroidism. Each CDR3 is given with its conserved first and last residue. The D gene is left open where the match is weak. Clone size, where shown, is once, few, many, or a class for clones that have expanded.

d_gene: TRBD2; abundance: many; j_gene: TRBJ2-5; v_gene: TRBV2; CDR3aa: CASTQLAGGETQYF; CDR3nt: TGTGCCAGCACTCAACTAGCGGGAGGAGAGACCCAGTACTTC
d_gene: NA; abundance: NA; j_gene: TRBJ1-2; v_gene: TRBV7-9; CDR3aa: CASSLAGDYNGYTF; CDR3nt: TGTGCCAGCAGCCTAGCGGGAGACTACAATGGCTACACCTTC
d_gene: TRBD1; abundance: many; j_gene: TRBJ1-2; v_gene: TRBV19; CDR3aa: CASTTHRGSNYGYTF; CDR3nt: TGTGCCAGTACCACTCACAGGGGTTCTAACTATGGCTACACCTTC
d_gene: NA; abundance: many; j_gene: TRBJ1-3; v_gene: TRBV9; CDR3aa: CASSVGHASSGNTIYF; CDR3nt: TGTGCCAGCAGCGTTGGTCACGCGAGCTCTGGAAACACCATATATTTT
d_gene: TRBD1; abundance: few; j_gene: TRBJ2-2; v_gene: TRBV18; CDR3aa: CASSPSRDSVTGELFF; CDR3nt: TGTGCCAGCTCACCTTCCCGGGACAGCGTCACAGGGGAGCTGTTTTTT
d_gene: NA; abundance: NA; j_gene: TRBJ1-1; v_gene: TRBV19; CDR3aa: CASTPHSSPDTEAFF; CDR3nt: TGTGCCAGTACCCCCCACAGCTCGCCAGACACTGAAGCTTTCTTT
d_gene: NA; abundance: NA; j_gene: TRBJ1-1; v_gene: TRBV7-2; CDR3aa: CASSMGRGTEAFF; CDR3nt: TGTGCCAGCAGCATGGGCAGGGGCACTGAAGCTTTCTTT
d_gene: TRBD1; abundance: few; j_gene: TRBJ1-1; v_gene: TRBV30; CDR3aa: CAWTTGVTEAFF; CDR3nt: TGTGCCTGGACGACAGGGGTGACTGAAGCTTTCTTT
d_gene: TRBD1; abundance: NA; j_gene: TRBJ1-4; v_gene: TRBV20-1; CDR3aa: CSAREDRDEKLFF; CDR3nt: TGCAGTGCTAGAGAGGACAGGGACGAAAAACTGTTTTTT
d_gene: TRBD1; abundance: NA; j_gene: TRBJ1-6; v_gene: TRBV7-9; CDR3aa: CASSLGDRVDSPLHF; CDR3nt: TGTGCCAGCAGCTTAGGGGACAGGGTTGATTCACCCCTCCACTTT
d_gene: TRBD2; abundance: NA; j_gene: TRBJ2-7; v_gene: TRBV7-6; CDR3aa: CARETSGREQYF; CDR3nt: TGTGCTAGAGAGACTAGCGGGAGGGAGCAGTACTTC
d_gene: TRBD1; abundance: many; j_gene: TRBJ2-7; v_gene: TRBV29-1; CDR3aa: CSVGQGIYEQYF; CDR3nt: TGCAGCGTAGGACAGGGGATCTACGAGCAGTACTTC
d_gene: TRBD2; abundance: NA; j_gene: TRBJ2-7; v_gene: TRBV20-1; CDR3aa: CSARGLAAMYEQYF; CDR3nt: TGCAGTGCGAGAGGACTAGCGGCTATGTACGAGCAGTACTTC
d_gene: NA; abundance: many; j_gene: TRBJ1-5; v_gene: TRBV20-1; CDR3aa: CSATSVDSNQPQHF; CDR3nt: TGCAGTGCCACGTCGGTAGACAGCAATCAGCCCCAGCATTTT
d_gene: NA; abundance: NA; j_gene: TRBJ1-1; v_gene: TRBV2; CDR3aa: CASSGDISPEAFF; CDR3nt: TGTGCCAGCAGTGGGGACATTTCCCCTGAAGCTTTCTTT
d_gene: NA; abundance: NA; j_gene: TRBJ2-7; v_gene: TRBV9; CDR3aa: CASSVDGPSYNEQYF; CDR3nt: TGTGCCAGCAGCGTAGACGGGCCCTCCTACAATGAGCAGTACTTC
d_gene: NA; abundance: many; j_gene: TRBJ2-5; v_gene: TRBV5-1; CDR3aa: CASSLLGSAWETQYF; CDR3nt: TGCGCCAGCAGCTTGCTGGGCTCAGCCTGGGAGACCCAGTACTTC
d_gene: TRBD1; abundance: many; j_gene: TRBJ2-7; v_gene: TRBV10-3; CDR3aa: CAISESGTAYEQYF; CDR3nt: TGTGCCATCAGTGAGTCCGGGACAGCCTACGAGCAGTACTTC
d_gene: TRBD2; abundance: NA; j_gene: TRBJ2-5; v_gene: TRBV20-1; CDR3aa: CSASPLAGGLETQYF; CDR3nt: TGCAGTGCTTCCCCCTTAGCGGGAGGGCTAGAGACCCAGTACTTC
d_gene: TRBD1; abundance: NA; j_gene: TRBJ2-5; v_gene: TRBV6-4; CDR3aa: CASSDGQGGETQYF; CDR3nt: TGTGCCAGCAGTGACGGACAGGGCGGCGAGACCCAGTACTTC
d_gene: NA; abundance: NA; j_gene: TRBJ2-7; v_gene: TRBV7-2; CDR3aa: CASSLQGASYEQYF; CDR3nt: TGTGCCAGCAGCTTACAGGGAGCGTCCTACGAGCAGTACTTC
d_gene: TRBD1; abundance: NA; j_gene: TRBJ1-2; v_gene: TRBV29-1; CDR3aa: CSVVAGGYGYTF; CDR3nt: TGCAGCGTTGTGGCAGGGGGCTATGGCTACACCTTC
d_gene: NA; abundance: many; j_gene: TRBJ1-6; v_gene: TRBV7-8; CDR3aa: CASSRWTENNSPLHF; CDR3nt: TGTGCCAGCAGCCGCTGGACGGAGAATAATTCACCCCTCCACTTT
d_gene: NA; abundance: many; j_gene: TRBJ2-5; v_gene: TRBV25-1; CDR3aa: CASNHRKETQYF; CDR3nt: TGTGCCAGCAACCACCGAAAAGAGACCCAGTACTTC
d_gene: TRBD1; abundance: NA; j_gene: TRBJ1-1; v_gene: TRBV7-9; CDR3aa: CASSLLSGDVQGAYTEAFF; CDR3nt: TGTGCCAGCAGCTTACTTAGCGGAGATGTACAGGGGGCGTATACTGAAGCTTTCTTT
d_gene: NA; abundance: NA; j_gene: TRBJ1-3; v_gene: TRBV18; CDR3aa: CAGSPRDRRGNTIYF; CDR3nt: TGTGCCGGCTCACCAAGAGACAGGAGGGGAAACACCATATATTTT
d_gene: NA; abundance: NA; j_gene: TRBJ2-3; v_gene: TRBV7-8; CDR3aa: CASSLVVAADTQYF; CDR3nt: TGTGCCAGCAGCTTAGTGGTGGCCGCAGATACGCAGTATTTT
d_gene: NA; abundance: few; j_gene: TRBJ2-1; v_gene: TRBV2; CDR3aa: CASSEALREKWANEQFF; CDR3nt: TGTGCCAGCAGTGAAGCGCTACGAGAAAAGTGGGCAAATGAGCAGTTCTTC
d_gene: TRBD1; abundance: many; j_gene: TRBJ1-1; v_gene: TRBV19; CDR3aa: CASSRKPRQGGRFGEAFF; CDR3nt: TGTGCCAGTAGTCGAAAACCTCGACAGGGGGGAAGGTTTGGTGAAGCTTTCTTT
d_gene: NA; abundance: NA; j_gene: TRBJ1-2; v_gene: TRBV5-1; CDR3aa: CASSSQGYTF; CDR3nt: TGTGCCAGCAGTTCTCAAGGCTACACCTTC
d_gene: TRBD1; abundance: NA; j_gene: TRBJ2-7; v_gene: TRBV20-1; CDR3aa: CSACIGTANEQYF; CDR3nt: TGCAGTGCTTGCATCGGGACAGCCAACGAGCAGTACTTC
d_gene: NA; abundance: NA; j_gene: TRBJ2-1; v_gene: TRBV12-5; CDR3aa: CASGPSAGEQFF; CDR3nt: TGTGCTAGTGGCCCGAGCGCTGGTGAGCAGTTCTTC
d_gene: NA; abundance: many; j_gene: TRBJ1-1; v_gene: TRBV4-3; CDR3aa: CASSQGSGDLNTEAFF; CDR3nt: TGCGCCAGCAGCCAAGGCTCGGGAGACTTGAACACTGAAGCTTTCTTT
d_gene: TRBD2; abundance: NA; j_gene: TRBJ2-7; v_gene: TRBV10-3; CDR3aa: CAISESLAGADEQYF; CDR3nt: TGTGCCATCAGTGAGTCCCTAGCGGGAGCGGACGAGCAGTACTTC
d_gene: NA; abundance: many; j_gene: TRBJ2-7; v_gene: TRBV20-1; CDR3aa: CSAHNLGPYEQYF; CDR3nt: TGCAGTGCTCACAATCTGGGGCCCTACGAGCAGTACTTC
d_gene: TRBD1; abundance: NA; j_gene: TRBJ1-2; v_gene: TRBV2; CDR3aa: CASSLTGYYGYTF; CDR3nt: TGTGCCAGCAGTTTGACAGGGTATTATGGCTACACCTTC
d_gene: TRBD1; abundance: NA; j_gene: TRBJ1-3; v_gene: TRBV20-1; CDR3aa: CSARDTGGVNTIYF; CDR3nt: TGCAGTGCTAGAGATACAGGGGGGGTAAACACCATATATTTT
d_gene: TRBD2; abundance: many; j_gene: TRBJ2-6; v_gene: TRBV20-1; CDR3aa: CSARGTSGRTGANVLTF; CDR3nt: TGCAGTGCTAGAGGGACTAGCGGGAGGACTGGGGCCAACGTCCTGACTTTC
d_gene: TRBD1; abundance: NA; j_gene: TRBJ2-2; v_gene: TRBV7-2; CDR3aa: CASSAGQGFGKLFF; CDR3nt: TGTGCCAGCAGCGCGGGACAGGGGTTTGGGAAGCTGTTTTTT
d_gene: TRBD2; abundance: NA; j_gene: TRBJ2-7; v_gene: TRBV10-3; CDR3aa: CAISYRTSGSSNEQYF; CDR3nt: TGTGCCATCAGTTATAGGACTAGCGGGAGTTCAAACGAGCAGTACTTC
d_gene: TRBD2; abundance: many; j_gene: TRBJ2-7; v_gene: TRBV15; CDR3aa: CATSRTGTRYEQYF; CDR3nt: TGTGCCACCAGCAGGACCGGGACTAGATACGAGCAGTACTTC
d_gene: TRBD1; abundance: many; j_gene: TRBJ1-2; v_gene: TRBV15; CDR3aa: CATFDRGHFTF; CDR3nt: TGTGCCACGTTCGACAGGGGACATTTTACCTTC
d_gene: TRBD1; abundance: NA; j_gene: TRBJ1-4; v_gene: TRBV7-7; CDR3aa: CASSLGEGQGGEKLFF; CDR3nt: TGTGCCAGCAGCTTAGGGGAGGGACAGGGAGGTGAAAAACTGTTTTTT
d_gene: TRBD2; abundance: many; j_gene: TRBJ2-7; v_gene: TRBV15; CDR3aa: CATSRDLLAGGSYEQYF; CDR3nt: TGTGCCACCAGCAGAGATCTCCTAGCGGGAGGGTCCTACGAGCAGTACTTC
d_gene: NA; abundance: few; j_gene: TRBJ2-1; v_gene: TRBV7-9; CDR3aa: CASSLGSRRNEQFF; CDR3nt: TGTGCCAGCAGCTTAGGCTCACGACGCAATGAGCAGTTCTTC
d_gene: NA; abundance: many; j_gene: TRBJ1-4; v_gene: TRBV7-8; CDR3aa: CASSLSEGSSWQEKLFF; CDR3nt: TGTGCCAGCAGCTTAAGCGAGGGGAGTTCATGGCAGGAAAAACTGTTTTTT
d_gene: TRBD1; abundance: NA; j_gene: TRBJ1-6; v_gene: TRBV7-3; CDR3aa: CASSLMGQGNSPLHF; CDR3nt: TGTGCCAGCAGCCTAATGGGACAGGGGAATTCACCCCTCCACTTT
d_gene: NA; abundance: many; j_gene: TRBJ1-4; v_gene: TRBV6-6; CDR3aa: CASRSGGEKLFF; CDR3nt: TGTGCCAGCAGGTCTGGAGGTGAAAAACTGTTTTTT
d_gene: NA; abundance: many; j_gene: TRBJ2-7; v_gene: TRBV12-3/TRBV12-4; CDR3aa: CASSSVTSYEQYF; CDR3nt: TGTGCCAGCAGTTCCGTTACCTCCTACGAGCAGTACTTC
d_gene: NA; abundance: many; j_gene: TRBJ2-7; v_gene: TRBV24-1; CDR3aa: CATSDSNSVHEQYF; CDR3nt: TGTGCCACCAGTGATTCTAACAGTGTTCACGAGCAGTACTTC
d_gene: TRBD1; abundance: NA; j_gene: TRBJ2-7; v_gene: TRBV6-1; CDR3aa: CASSKQGWQYF; CDR3nt: TGTGCCAGCAGTAAACAGGGGTGGCAGTACTTC
d_gene: NA; abundance: many; j_gene: TRBJ1-2; v_gene: TRBV5-6; CDR3aa: CASSPQAGWGYGYTF; CDR3nt: TGTGCCAGCAGCCCCCAGGCAGGGTGGGGATATGGCTACACCTTC
d_gene: NA; abundance: NA; j_gene: TRBJ1-6; v_gene: TRBV20-1; CDR3aa: CGARGTQSPLHF; CDR3nt: TGCGGTGCTCGCGGGACGCAATCACCCCTCCACTTT